This T cell receptor (beta chain) was profiled in a study of T cell responses to AZD1222 COVID-19 vaccine (dated by TCRdb to the early 2020s). Background on the whole study: Because spike-specific TCR depth and breadth did not differ between the two schedules, AZD1222 recipients who got a second dose at roughly 4 weeks were pooled with those who got a second dose at roughly 12 weeks. TCR sequencing was performed for fewer than 250 trial participants, of whom about 210 were given two doses of AZD1222 and approximately 25 were given two doses of MenACWY control vaccine. Enrollment into the trials was organized by age into subgroups of 18-55, 56-69 and 70-plus years, and those subgroups contained roughly 150, 30 and 60 TCR-sequenced participants, respectively.

The CDR3 regions of human TCRbeta chains were subjected to immunosequencing. Regarding the original processing steps: Repertoire TCRs were checked for matches against a reference library of SARS-CoV-2-specific TCRs that had been generated using the MIRA antigen-specificity platform. Breadth meant the fraction of unique TCRs that were SARS-CoV-2-associated, whereas depth meant the fraction of total T cells that were SARS-CoV-2-associated. Using the MIRA data, every spike-specific TCR was mapped to the spike region that the TCR reacted to and assigned to either a CD4 or a CD8 class. Log10-transformed breadth and depth values were compared by one-way ANOVA with Sidak's multiple comparisons tests. In its TCRdb copy, this immuneACCESS table keeps in-frame sequences only and misses some clones. Where compared with another copy, unresolved V genes explain less than half of these, and the others have no known cause. That table is the source of V, J and clone size, and D and trimming were worked out from the DNA. The sample records around 84,000 clones, around 90% of which are singletons. The ten largest clones represent about 5.8% of the sample.

As regards this clone: Its antigen is unknown. Per-nucleotide qualities are absent, and no much larger clonotype sits a single base away.

The sample's time point label is to be understood as: baseline before first vaccination. Vaccinee samples were obtained from the UK trials COV001 and COV002, which included a single-blind randomized controlled phase 2/3 trial of AZD1222 (ChAdOx1 nCoV-19) in healthy adults. Trial participant PBMC samples were collected at day 0 and day 28 after the second dose for TCRbeta chain sequencing. The CDR3, from cysteine to phenylalanine, totals 13 residues. Just the 39-base CDR3 DNA is kept, in frame starting at base 1. Trimming removed 8 bases from V and 0 bases from J, leaving 10 bases between the germline ends. The paper as a whole reports these results and caveats: The vaccine-associated CD4 TCRs covered the entire spike protein, and the dominant responses fell in regions 160-218 and 743-854. Nearly half of unique spike-specific TCRs reportedly recognized epitopes outside regions mutated in the B.1.351 and B.1.1.7 variants. After two AZD1222 doses, both the breadth and the depth of spike-specific TCRs were significantly higher than at day 0 and than in MenACWY recipients. Conclusions about previously exposed vaccinees are limited because only five to seven AZD1222 recipients were SARS-CoV-2 seropositive at baseline. Participants were mostly white British and included more females than males, and it was suggested by the authors that clonal diversity may have been underestimated. Because no day 14 peak-response samples were available, the repertoires could be characterized only after the peak T cell response. In the small 56-69-year group, the increase in depth fell short of significance, most likely because of low power.

The origin of this receptor is an adult in good health. Sequences were derived from peripheral blood, sampled on day 0 of AZD1222 vaccination. The V and J genes are TRBV12-3 or TRBV12-4 and TRBJ1-1, with the identity of the D gene unclear. The CDR3 corresponds to CASARGLNTEAFF. The DNA sequence is as follows: TGTGCCAGCGCAAGAGGGTTGAACACTGAAGCTTTCTTT.